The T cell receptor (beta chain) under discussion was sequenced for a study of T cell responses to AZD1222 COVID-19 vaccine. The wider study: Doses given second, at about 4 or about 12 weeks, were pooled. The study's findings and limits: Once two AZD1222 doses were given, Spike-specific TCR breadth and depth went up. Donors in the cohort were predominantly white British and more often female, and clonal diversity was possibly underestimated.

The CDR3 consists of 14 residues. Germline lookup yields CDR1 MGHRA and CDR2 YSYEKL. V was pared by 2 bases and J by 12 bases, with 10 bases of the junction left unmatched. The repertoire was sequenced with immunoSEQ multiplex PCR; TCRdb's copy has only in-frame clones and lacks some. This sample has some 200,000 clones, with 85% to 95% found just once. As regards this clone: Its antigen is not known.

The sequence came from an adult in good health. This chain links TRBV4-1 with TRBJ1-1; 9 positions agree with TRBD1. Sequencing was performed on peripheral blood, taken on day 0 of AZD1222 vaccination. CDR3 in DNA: TGCGCCAGCAGCCAAACCGGGACAGGGCGGAATACTTTCTTT. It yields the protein CASSQTGTGRNTFF.